A single T cell receptor (beta chain) is shown here with its context. The data stem from a study of technical replicates of blood from a few donors. Some clones are missing from TCRdb's copy, which holds only in-frame ones; the method was immunoSEQ multiplex PCR. This table has 75,000 to 95,000 clones, over 80% appearing once. The source is a human donor in good health. Sequenced input: T cells isolated from PBMCs.

Here the CDR3 reads CASSKGTKETQYF. CDR3 sequence (DNA): TGTGCCAGCAGCAAAGGAACAAAAGAGACCCAGTACTTC. This sequence joins TRBV21-1 and TRBJ2-5; the listed D gene, TRBD1, was not tested against the DNA. TRBV21-1 is tagged as a pseudogene. The CDR3 length is 13 residues.